Shown below are 22 T cell receptor beta chains from a single sample sequenced in a study of shared clonotypes between healthy human individuals. Clones were sequenced by immunoSEQ multiplex PCR, and TCRdb holds only the in-frame ones, with some missing. Of some 2.1 million clones in the sample, roughly 94% were seen once. Sequences were obtained from naive CD4+ T cells sorted from blood. The subset was: CD45RA+ positively selected. These receptors all stem from a man aged 18 to 29 in good health.

This chain links TRBV10-2 with TRBJ1-6, with TRBD1 matching 10 bases. This CDR3 contains 15 residues. The V gene's germline CDR1 is WSHSY and CDR2 SAAADI. The V gene end was trimmed by 5 bases and the J gene end by 6 bases; junction bases not matched to a gene: 4. The CDR3 reads CASSTGTGVNSPLHF. Written as DNA, the CDR3 is TGCGCCAGCAGTACCGGGACAGGGGTTAATTCACCCCTCCACTTT.

The chain has TRBV5-4 and TRBJ2-5, with a tentative D call TRBD1 (5 bases). Germline V gene sequence: CDR1 SGHNT, CDR2 YYREEE (reference sequence). Trimming removed 1 base at V and 1 base at J, with 11 bases between. There are 15 residues in the CDR3. The CDR3: CASSLPGKRQETQYF. The CDR3 DNA reads as TGTGCCAGCAGCTTGCCAGGGAAGCGCCAAGAGACCCAGTACTTC.

The rearrangement links TRBV20-1 to TRBJ2-1; D uncertain. Per germline, CDR1 DFQATT and CDR2 SNEGSKA (reference sequence). Trimming left V 6 bases short and J 7 bases short, with 10 bases between. CDR3 length equals 11 residues. CDR3: CSAGSPNEQFF. The CDR3 nucleotides are TGCAGTGCCGGGTCCCCGAATGAGCAGTTCTTC.

The genes are TRBV2 and TRBJ1-5; 8 positions agree with TRBD1. This CDR3 spans 17 amino acids. V trimming: 4 bases; J trimming: 4 bases; junction bases outside the gene matches: 12. The V gene's germline CDR1 is SNHLY and CDR2 FYNNEI. CDR3 DNA sequence: TGTGCCAGCAGTGCAGTCAGGGGGCCCACCCATAATCAGCCCCAGCATTTT. It encodes CASSAVRGPTHNQPQHF.

Regarding this clone: With a much larger clone just one base away, this may be a read error. The same CDR3 arises from other DNA sequences in this sample as well. This sequence joins TRBV7-6 and TRBJ2-7; 7 bases line up with TRBD2. Germline lookup yields CDR1 SGHVS and CDR2 FNYEAQ. V shed 3 bases, J shed 3 bases, and the junction held 2 bases outside the gene matches. This CDR3 is 13 amino acids long. This CDR3 is CASSLGGFYEQYF. CDR3 DNA sequence: TGTGCCAGCAGCTTGGGGGGGTTCTACGAGCAGTACTTC. Filled out from reference TRBV7-6 and TRBJ2-7, the complete variable domain reads GAGVSQSPRYKVTKRGQDVALRCDPISGHVSLYWYRQALGQGPEFLTYFNYEAQQDKSGLPNDRFSAERPEGSISTLTIQRTEQRDSAMYRCASSLGGFYEQYFGPGTRLTVT.

The V call is TRBV10-3, the J call TRBJ2-1; possible D gene TRBD2, 7 bases. V was shortened by 6 bases and J by 3 bases, with 15 bases between the two germline ends. The CDR3 is 15 amino acids. CDR1 is ENHRY, CDR2 SYGVKD, per germline. In DNA, the CDR3 is TGTGCCATCAGAGAAGGGGGGGATAGCTACAATGAGCAGTTCTTC. This codes for CAIREGGDSYNEQFF.

V usage is TRBV11-2 and J usage is TRBJ2-7, with 9 bases matching TRBD2. This CDR3 comprises 14 residues. J lost 5 bases, V lost 5 bases, and 7 bases had no gene match. Germline V lookup: CDR1 SGHAT, CDR2 FQNNGV. As DNA, the CDR3 is TGTGCCAGCAGCCTTAGCGGGAGCTTTGACGAGCAGTACTTC. This sequence encodes CASSLSGSFDEQYF.

This clone has a single count. The V gene is TRBV5-4, the J gene TRBJ2-7; the D is unclear. The CDR3 is made up of 15 amino acids. The germline V gene encodes CDR1 SGHNT and CDR2 YYREEE (reference sequence). V lost 4 bases to trimming and J lost 2 bases, with 16 bases between them. As DNA, the CDR3 is TGTGCCAGCAGCCCCACCGAGCTGGGTCCCTACGAGCAGTACTTC. It encodes CASSPTELGPYEQYF.

This clone has only one observation. The sample holds other DNA sequences that translate to the same CDR3. The chain couples TRBV9 to TRBJ1-6; tentative D call: TRBD1 (5 bases). This CDR3 has 14 amino acids. Germline CDR1 reads SGDLS; CDR2 reads YYNGEE. V lost 0 bases, J lost 5 bases, and 6 bases lay in between. Here the CDR3 reads CASSVGQNNSPLHF. As DNA, the CDR3 is TGTGCCAGCAGCGTAGGACAGAATAATTCACCCCTCCACTTT. The complete variable domain, with remaining parts taken from reference TRBV9 and TRBJ1-6, reads DSGVTQTPKHLITATGQRVTLRCSPRSGDLSVYWYQQSLDQGLQFLIQYYNGEERAKGNILERFSAQQFPDLHSELNLSSLELGDSALYFCASSVGQNNSPLHFGNGTRLTVT.

CDR3 residues: CASSLGEEYNEQFF. In DNA, the CDR3 is TGCGCCAGCAGCTTGGGGGAGGAATACAATGAGCAGTTCTTC. The chain uses TRBV5-1 and TRBJ2-1; D possibly corresponds to TRBD2 (6 bases). V gave up 0 bases and J gave up 4 bases, with 8 bases separating them. In germline, CDR1 is SGHRS, CDR2 YFSETQ. The CDR3 runs to 14 residues. Full variable domain (rest looked up from reference TRBV5-1 and TRBJ2-1): KAGVTQTPRYLIKTRGQQVTLSCSPISGHRSVSWYQQTPGQGLQFLFEYFSETQRNKGNFPGRFSGRQFSNSRSEMNVSTLELGDSALYLCASSLGEEYNEQFFGPGTRLTVL.

The genes are TRBV7-6 and TRBJ1-1; a possible D gene is TRBD1 (5 bases). CDR3 length: 15 residues. CDR1 is SGHVS and CDR2 is FNYEAQ in the germline V gene. Trimming took off 5 bases at V and 3 bases at J, with 16 bases between the two ends. CDR3 sequence: CASSKLRVLDTEAFF. The CDR3 bases are TGTGCCAGCAGCAAACTCAGGGTATTGGACACTGAAGCTTTCTTT.

The rearrangement joins TRBV28 to TRBJ1-4; D unclear. The CDR3 has 14 amino acids. Germline loops: CDR1 MDHEN, CDR2 SYDVKM. Trimming pared 3 bases from V and 5 bases from J, leaving 10 bases between. CDR3 sequence (DNA): TGTGCCAGCAGTTTCCGATCCTCAAATGAAAAACTGTTTTTT. This sequence encodes CASSFRSSNEKLFF. The full variable domain, completed using reference TRBV28 and TRBJ1-4, is DVKVTQSSRYLVKRTGEKVFLECVQDMDHENMFWYRQDPGLGLRLIYFSYDVKMKEKGDIPEGYSVSREKKERFSLILESASTNQTSMYLCASSFRSSNEKLFFGSGTQLSVL.

Details on this clone: This CDR3 is also generated by other DNA sequences in the sample. The genes are TRBV5-1 and TRBJ1-4; tentatively, D is TRBD1 (5 bases). CDR1 and CDR2 (germline): SGHRS, YFSETQ. The CDR3 totals 15 residues. V lost 2 bases to trimming and J lost 2 bases, with 10 bases between them. The CDR3 DNA sequence: TGCGCCAGCAGCTTTTTAGGGGCGACTAATGAAAAACTGTTTTTT. Translation gives CASSFLGATNEKLFF.

The rearrangement joins TRBV6-5 to TRBJ2-7; a possible D gene is TRBD1 (6 bases). This CDR3 spans 15 amino acids. CDR1 MNHEY and CDR2 SVGAGI come from the germline V gene. Trimming stripped 0 bases from V and 2 bases from J, with 11 bases between. CDR3 coding DNA: TGTGCCAGCAGTTACTCAGGACAGCCCACCTACGAGCAGTACTTC. Translation gives CASSYSGQPTYEQYF.

This clone was detected only once. The chain carries TRBV9 and TRBJ2-1; 13 bases agree with TRBD2. Germline V CDR1 and CDR2: SGDLS, YYNGEE. CDR3 size: 17 residues. Losses at the gene ends were 2 bases for V and 8 bases for J; bases not matched to a gene: 10. The CDR3 reads CASSVPRTSGSGDEQFF. The DNA for the CDR3 is TGTGCCAGCAGCGTTCCCCGGACTAGCGGGAGTGGAGATGAGCAGTTCTTC.

This chain uses TRBV30 with TRBJ1-1, with TRBD1 matching over 8 bases. Trimming removed 1 base from V and 11 bases from J; junction bases left unmatched: 9. The CDR3 has 13 amino acids. CDR1 is GTSNPN, CDR2 SVGIG, per germline (reference sequence). The CDR3 DNA reads as TGTGCCTGGAGTGCAGGGGGCATCCTTTGGGCTTTCTTT. It yields the protein CAWSAGGILWAFF.

The chain joins TRBV7-2 to TRBJ2-3; 8 bases align to TRBD1. The ends lost 4 bases at V and 5 bases at J; junction bases unmatched: 5. The CDR3 is 14 residues long. Germline loops: CDR1 SGHTA, CDR2 FQGNSA. This CDR3 is CASSSQGVQDTQYF. The CDR3 DNA follows: TGTGCCAGCAGCTCACAGGGGGTGCAAGATACGCAGTATTTT.

The gene calls are TRBV2 and TRBJ1-3, with TRBD1 as a possible D gene (5 bases). The CDR3 covers 15 residues. CDR1 and CDR2 (germline): SNHLY, FYNNEI. The V gene lost 4 bases and the J gene lost 5 bases, with 15 bases spanning the gap. In DNA, the CDR3 is TGTGCCAGCAGTGGCGGGGACTACATCAGAAACACCATATATTTT. Translating it yields CASSGGDYIRNTIYF.

About this clone itself: Other DNA variants within this sample encode the same CDR3. The chain carries TRBV28 and TRBJ1-6, with D perhaps TRBD1 (6 bases). Germline CDR1 and CDR2: MDHEN and SYDVKM. Trimming left V 6 bases short and J 7 bases short, with 13 bases between. The CDR3 is 14 residues long. This chain's CDR3 is CASSSGTKNSPLHF. CDR3 sequence (DNA): TGTGCCAGCAGCTCCGGGACAAAGAATTCACCCCTCCACTTT. Variable domain in full (rest from reference TRBV28 and TRBJ1-6): DVKVTQSSRYLVKRTGEKVFLECVQDMDHENMFWYRQDPGLGLRLIYFSYDVKMKEKGDIPEGYSVSREKKERFSLILESASTNQTSMYLCASSSGTKNSPLHFGNGTRLTVT.

The rearrangement links TRBV10-3 to TRBJ2-1; 7 bases map to TRBD2. The V and J ends lost 0 bases and 4 bases, in that order; junction bases with no gene match: 3. This CDR3 region has 15 residues. The germline gives CDR1 ENHRY, CDR2 SYGVKD. CDR3 loop: CAISESSGAYNEQFF. The CDR3 DNA reads as TGTGCCATCAGTGAGTCAAGCGGGGCTTACAATGAGCAGTTCTTC.

The genes are TRBV6-6 and TRBJ1-2; 9 nucleotides match TRBD1. There are 16 residues in the CDR3. J was trimmed by 2 bases and V by 6 bases; bases with no gene match: 10. CDR1 is MNHNY, CDR2 SVGAGI, per germline (reference sequence). The CDR3 reads CASSRETGGVNYGYTF. The CDR3 DNA sequence: TGTGCCAGCAGCCGCGAGACAGGGGGAGTGAACTATGGCTACACCTTC.

This chain uses TRBV4-1 with TRBJ1-5, with 8 nucleotides matching TRBD1. Trimming at V came to 1 base and at J to 3 bases, leaving 2 bases not matched to a gene. The CDR3 runs 15 residues. CDR1 is MGHRA, CDR2 YSYEKL, per germline. For the CDR3, the DNA is TGCGCCAGCAGCCAAGGACAGGGGAACAATCAGCCCCAGCATTTT. Its translation is CASSQGQGNNQPQHF.